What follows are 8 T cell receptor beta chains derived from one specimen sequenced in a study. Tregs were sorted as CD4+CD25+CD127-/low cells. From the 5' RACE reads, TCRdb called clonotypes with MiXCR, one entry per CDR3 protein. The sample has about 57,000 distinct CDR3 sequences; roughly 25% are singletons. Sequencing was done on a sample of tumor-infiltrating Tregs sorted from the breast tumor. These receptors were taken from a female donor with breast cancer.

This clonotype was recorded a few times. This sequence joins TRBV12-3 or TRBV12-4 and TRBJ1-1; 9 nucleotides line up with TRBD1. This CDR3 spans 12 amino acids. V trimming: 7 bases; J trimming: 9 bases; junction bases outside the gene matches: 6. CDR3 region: CASNRDRAKAFF. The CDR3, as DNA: TGTGCCAGCAATAGGGACAGGGCGAAAGCTTTCTTT.

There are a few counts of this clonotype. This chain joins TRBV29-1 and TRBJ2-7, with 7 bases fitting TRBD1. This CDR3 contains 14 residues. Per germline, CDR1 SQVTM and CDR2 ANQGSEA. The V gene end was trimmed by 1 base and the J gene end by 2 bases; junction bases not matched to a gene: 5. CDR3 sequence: CSVEGDSPTYEQYF. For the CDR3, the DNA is TGCAGCGTTGAAGGGGACAGTCCAACCTACGAGCAGTACTTC.

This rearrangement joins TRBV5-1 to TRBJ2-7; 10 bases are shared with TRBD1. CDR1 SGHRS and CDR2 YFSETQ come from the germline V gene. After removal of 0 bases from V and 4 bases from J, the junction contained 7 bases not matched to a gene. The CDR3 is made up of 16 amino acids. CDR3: CASSLGQGAPNYEQYF. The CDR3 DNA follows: TGCGCCAGCAGCTTGGGACAGGGGGCCCCTAATTACGAGCAGTACTTC.

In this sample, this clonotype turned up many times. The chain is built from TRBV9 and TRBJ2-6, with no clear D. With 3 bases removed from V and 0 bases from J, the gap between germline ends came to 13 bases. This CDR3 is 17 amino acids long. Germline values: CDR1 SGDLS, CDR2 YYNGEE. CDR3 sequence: CASSGEPLISGANVLTF. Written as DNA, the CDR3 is TGTGCCAGCAGCGGAGAACCACTTATCTCTGGGGCCAACGTCCTGACTTTC.

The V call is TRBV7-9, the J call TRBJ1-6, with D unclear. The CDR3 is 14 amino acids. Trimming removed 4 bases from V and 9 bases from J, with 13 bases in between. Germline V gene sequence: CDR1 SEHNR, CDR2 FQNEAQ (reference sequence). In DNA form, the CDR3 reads TGTGCCAGCAGCTCAGGCGGTGAATTTTCACCCCTCCACTTT. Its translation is CASSSGGEFSPLHF.

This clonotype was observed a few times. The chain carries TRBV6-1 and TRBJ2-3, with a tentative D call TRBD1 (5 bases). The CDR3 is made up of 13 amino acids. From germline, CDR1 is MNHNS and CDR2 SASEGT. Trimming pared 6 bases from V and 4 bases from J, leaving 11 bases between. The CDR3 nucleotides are TGTGCCAGCAGACAGGTCCCCGCAGATACGCAGTATTTT. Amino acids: CASRQVPADTQYF.

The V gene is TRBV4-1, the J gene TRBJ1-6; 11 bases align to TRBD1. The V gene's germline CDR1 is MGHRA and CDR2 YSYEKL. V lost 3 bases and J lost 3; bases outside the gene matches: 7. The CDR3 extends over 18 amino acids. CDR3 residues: CASSQWRTGGFYNSPLHF. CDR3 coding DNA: TGCGCCAGCAGCCAGTGGAGGACAGGGGGCTTCTATAATTCACCCCTCCACTTT.

The DNA of the CDR3 is TGCGCCAGCAGCCAGAGGGGAGGGACTGAAGCTTTCTTT. Translating it yields CASSQRGGTEAFF. This sequence joins TRBV4-3 and TRBJ1-1; possibly TRBD1 for D (5 bases). V dropped 3 bases and J dropped 5 bases, with 10 bases sitting between them. The CDR3 sequence is 13 residues long. Germline values: CDR1 LGHNA, CDR2 YSLEER.